This T cell receptor (beta chain) was captured in a study of CD8 T cells in Susac syndrome. Reverse transcription of roughly 0.5 to 1 ug RNA used random hexamers. TCRdb ran MiXCR on the immunoSEQ multiplex PCR reads and lists one entry per CDR3 protein. The data show 150,000 to 200,000 distinct CDR3 sequences, roughly nine tenths seen once. Negative isolation was used for CD8+ and CD4+ T cells and FACS enrichment for TEMRA cells. This clonotype was seen a single time. The sequence was collected from a human donor in good health. Sequenced input: CD4+ T cells from PBMCs.

CDR3 coding DNA: TGCAGTGCTAGAGATCCCCTTACAGGGGAAACTGAAGCTTTCTTT. Protein: CSARDPLTGETEAFF. The rearrangement joins TRBV20-1 to TRBJ1-1, with 7 bases fitting TRBD1. In germline, CDR1 is DFQATT, CDR2 SNEGSKA (reference sequence). The CDR3 is made up of 15 amino acids. With V trimmed by 0 bases and J by 5 bases, 9 bases remained unmatched.